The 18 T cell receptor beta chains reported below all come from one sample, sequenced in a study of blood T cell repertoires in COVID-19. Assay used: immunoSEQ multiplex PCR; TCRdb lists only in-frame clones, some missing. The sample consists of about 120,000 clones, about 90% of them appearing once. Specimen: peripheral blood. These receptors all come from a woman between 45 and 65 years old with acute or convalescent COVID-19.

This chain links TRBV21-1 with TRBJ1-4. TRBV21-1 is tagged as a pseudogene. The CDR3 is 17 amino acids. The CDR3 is CASSKGTLRGTNEKLFF. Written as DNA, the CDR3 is TGTGCCAGCAGCAAAGGGACTCTCCGAGGGACTAATGAAAAACTGTTTTTT.

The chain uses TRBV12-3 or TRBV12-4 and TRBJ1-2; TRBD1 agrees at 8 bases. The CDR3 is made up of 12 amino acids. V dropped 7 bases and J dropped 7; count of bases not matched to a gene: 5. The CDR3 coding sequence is TGTGCCAGCACCCAGGGGGCGGGTGGCTACACCTTC. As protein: CASTQGAGGYTF.

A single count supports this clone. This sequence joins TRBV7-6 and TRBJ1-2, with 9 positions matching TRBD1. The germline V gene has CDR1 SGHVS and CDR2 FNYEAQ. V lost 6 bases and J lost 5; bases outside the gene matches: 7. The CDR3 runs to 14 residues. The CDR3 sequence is CASSLTGGEYGYTF. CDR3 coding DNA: TGTGCCAGCAGTCTCACAGGGGGCGAATATGGCTACACCTTC.

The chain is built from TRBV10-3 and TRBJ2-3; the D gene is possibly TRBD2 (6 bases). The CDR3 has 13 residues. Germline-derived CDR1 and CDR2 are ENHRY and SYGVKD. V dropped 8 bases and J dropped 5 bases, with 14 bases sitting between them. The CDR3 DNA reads TGTGCCATCCGCGGAGGGGCTTTAGATACGCAGTATTTT. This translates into CAIRGGALDTQYF.

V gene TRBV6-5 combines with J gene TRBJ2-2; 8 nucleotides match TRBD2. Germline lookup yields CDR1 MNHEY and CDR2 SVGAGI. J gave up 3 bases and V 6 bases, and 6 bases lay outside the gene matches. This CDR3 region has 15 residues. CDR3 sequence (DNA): TGTGCCAGCAGCCGGGAGGGCCGGTACACCGGGGAGCTGTTTTTT. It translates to CASSREGRYTGELFF.

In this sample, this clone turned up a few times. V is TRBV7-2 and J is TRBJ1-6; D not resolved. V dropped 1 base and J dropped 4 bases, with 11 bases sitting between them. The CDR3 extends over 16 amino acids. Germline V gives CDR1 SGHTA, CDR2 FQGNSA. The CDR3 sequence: CASSLDPRVYNSPLHF. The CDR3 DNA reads TGTGCCAGCAGCTTAGATCCACGGGTGTATAATTCACCCCTCCACTTT.

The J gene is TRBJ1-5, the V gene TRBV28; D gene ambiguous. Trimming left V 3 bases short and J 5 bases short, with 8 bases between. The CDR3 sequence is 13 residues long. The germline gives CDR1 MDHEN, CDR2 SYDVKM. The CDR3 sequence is CASSLTGDQPQHF. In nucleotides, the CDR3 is TGTGCCAGCAGTTTGACGGGAGATCAGCCCCAGCATTTT.

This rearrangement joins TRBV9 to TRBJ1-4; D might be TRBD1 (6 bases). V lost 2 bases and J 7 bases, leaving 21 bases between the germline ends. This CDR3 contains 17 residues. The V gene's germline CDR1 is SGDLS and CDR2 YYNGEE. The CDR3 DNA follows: TGTGCCAGCAGCGTTGGGACATCCACCCAAAGGGGTGAAAAACTGTTTTTT. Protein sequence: CASSVGTSTQRGEKLFF.

The DNA for the CDR3 is TGTGCCAGCAGTTTGACAGGGGGCTATGGCTACACCTTC. Translation gives CASSLTGGYGYTF. This chain connects TRBV27 to TRBJ1-2; the match to TRBD1 covers 9 bases. The V segment lost 3 bases and the J segment 4 bases; nucleotides outside the gene matches: 0. Germline-derived CDR1 and CDR2 are MNHEY and SMNVEV (reference sequence). The CDR3 totals 13 residues.

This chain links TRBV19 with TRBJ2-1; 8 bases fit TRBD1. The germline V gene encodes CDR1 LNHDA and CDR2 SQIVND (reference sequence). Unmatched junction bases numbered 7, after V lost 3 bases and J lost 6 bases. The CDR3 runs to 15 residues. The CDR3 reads CASSIRQGASNEQFF. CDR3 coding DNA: TGTGCCAGTAGTATTAGGCAGGGGGCTAGCAATGAGCAGTTCTTC.

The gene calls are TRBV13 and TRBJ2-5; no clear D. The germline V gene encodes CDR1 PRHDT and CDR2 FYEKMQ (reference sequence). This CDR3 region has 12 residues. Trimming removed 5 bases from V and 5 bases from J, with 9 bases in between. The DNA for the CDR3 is TGTGCCAGCAGCCTAAATTTGGAGACCCAGTACTTC. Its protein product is CASSLNLETQYF.

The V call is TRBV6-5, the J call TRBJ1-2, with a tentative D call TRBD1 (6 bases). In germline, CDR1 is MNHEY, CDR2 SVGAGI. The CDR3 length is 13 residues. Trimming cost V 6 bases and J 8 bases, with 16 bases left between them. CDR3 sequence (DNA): TGTGCCAGCAGAAACGGACAGTATGTGGGCTACACCTTC. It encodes CASRNGQYVGYTF.

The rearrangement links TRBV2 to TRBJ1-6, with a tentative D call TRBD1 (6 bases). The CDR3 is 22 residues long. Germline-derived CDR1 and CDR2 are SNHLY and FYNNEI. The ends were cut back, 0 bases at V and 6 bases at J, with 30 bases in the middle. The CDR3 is CASSEADTRSQERDIFNSPLHF. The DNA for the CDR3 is TGTGCCAGCAGTGAAGCCGATACCCGGTCTCAGGAAAGGGACATCTTTAATTCACCCCTCCACTTT.

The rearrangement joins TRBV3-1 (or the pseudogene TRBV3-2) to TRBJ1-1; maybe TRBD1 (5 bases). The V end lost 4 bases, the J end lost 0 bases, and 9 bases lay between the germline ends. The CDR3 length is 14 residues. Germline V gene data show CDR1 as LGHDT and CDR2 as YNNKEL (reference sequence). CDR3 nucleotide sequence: TGTGCCAGCAGCCTCGGACACCTGAACACTGAAGCTTTCTTT. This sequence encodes CASSLGHLNTEAFF.

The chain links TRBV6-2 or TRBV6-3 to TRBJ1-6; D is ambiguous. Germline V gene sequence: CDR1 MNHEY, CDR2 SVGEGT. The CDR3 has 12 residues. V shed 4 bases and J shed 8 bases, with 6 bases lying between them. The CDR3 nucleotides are TGTGCCAGCAGTTTCGGTGATTCACCCCTCCACTTT. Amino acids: CASSFGDSPLHF.

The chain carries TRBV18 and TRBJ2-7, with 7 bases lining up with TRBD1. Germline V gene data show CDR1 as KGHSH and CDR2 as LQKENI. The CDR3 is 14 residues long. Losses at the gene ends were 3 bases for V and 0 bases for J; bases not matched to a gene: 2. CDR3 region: CASSPRDSSYEQYF. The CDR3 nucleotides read TGTGCCAGCTCACCCCGGGACAGCTCCTACGAGCAGTACTTC.

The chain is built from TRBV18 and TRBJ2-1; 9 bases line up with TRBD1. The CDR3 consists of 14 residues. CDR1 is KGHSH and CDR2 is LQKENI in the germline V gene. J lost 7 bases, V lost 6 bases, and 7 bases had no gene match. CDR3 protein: CASSTMTGGNEQFF. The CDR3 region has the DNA TGTGCCAGCTCCACTATGACAGGGGGAAATGAGCAGTTCTTC.

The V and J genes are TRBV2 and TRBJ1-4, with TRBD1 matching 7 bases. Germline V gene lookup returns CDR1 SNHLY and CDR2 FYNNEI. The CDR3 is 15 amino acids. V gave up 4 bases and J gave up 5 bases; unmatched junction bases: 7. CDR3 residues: CASSGTGTVNEKLFF. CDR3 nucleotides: TGTGCCAGCAGTGGTACCGGGACAGTAAATGAAAAACTGTTTTTT.